Listed here are 32 T cell receptor beta chains from one sample, sequenced in a study of shared clonotypes between healthy human individuals. Assay: immunoSEQ multiplex PCR; the TCRdb copy retains only in-frame clones and omits some. Of millions of clones listed, 95% were seen once; the top ten hold roughly 0.13%. The sequenced material came from naive CD4+ T cells sorted from blood. The subset here: CD45RA+ positively selected. The source of these receptors is a young man in good health.

A word on this clone: The sample contains more than one DNA sequence encoding this CDR3. The gene calls are TRBV29-1 and TRBJ2-2; 8 bases are shared with TRBD2. CDR1 is SQVTM and CDR2 is ANQGSEA in the germline V gene. The CDR3 runs 13 residues. The DNA of the CDR3 is TGCAGTGTTAGCGGGGCTAACACCGGGGAGCTGTTTTTT. Its translation: CSVSGANTGELFF.

The sample holds one count of this clone. V is TRBV19 and J is TRBJ2-1, with TRBD2 matching 11 bases. V lost 11 bases and J lost 10; bases outside the gene matches: 10. The CDR3 has 13 residues. CDR1 and CDR2 (germline): LNHDA, SQIVND (reference sequence). DNA for the CDR3: TGTGCCCTTGGGGGACTAGCGGCAGTGGAGCAGTTCTTC. It specifies CALGGLAAVEQFF.

V gene TRBV7-9 combines with J gene TRBJ2-4, with 9 nucleotides matching TRBD1. There are 15 residues in the CDR3. V was pared by 5 bases and J by 4 bases, with 6 bases of the junction left unmatched. Germline V gene lookup returns CDR1 SEHNR and CDR2 FQNEAQ (reference sequence). The CDR3 region is CASSPSGTGKNIQYF. The CDR3 nucleotides are TGTGCCAGCAGCCCCTCGGGGACAGGGAAAAACATTCAGTACTTC.

J is TRBJ2-4 and V is TRBV5-6, with D possibly matching TRBD2 (6 bases). The CDR3 contains 18 residues. The V and J ends lost 2 bases and 0 bases respectively, with 18 bases between them. Germline CDR1 and CDR2: SGHDT and YYEEEE. The CDR3 DNA reads as TGTGCCAGCAGCTTAGGCCGGGACTCTTACCTAGCCAAAAACATTCAGTACTTC. As protein: CASSLGRDSYLAKNIQYF.

The chain recombines TRBV2 with TRBJ2-1; 8 nucleotides agree with TRBD1. CDR1 and CDR2 (germline): SNHLY, FYNNEI. The ends lost 5 bases at V and 5 bases at J; junction bases unmatched: 8. The CDR3 length is 15 residues. Written as DNA, the CDR3 is TGTGCCAGCAGTATAGGACAGGGTTCCCACAATGAGCAGTTCTTC. Amino acid sequence: CASSIGQGSHNEQFF.

V usage is TRBV5-1 and J usage is TRBJ2-7; possible D gene TRBD2, 6 bases. V dropped 5 bases and J dropped 6 bases, with 9 bases sitting between them. CDR3 length equals 11 residues. CDR1 and CDR2 (germline): SGHRS, YFSETQ. The CDR3 nucleotides read TGCGCCAGCAGGGAGGAGGGCGAGCAGTACTTC. As protein: CASREEGEQYF.

This clone was observed once. The chain is built from TRBV5-4 and TRBJ1-2; possibly TRBD1 for D (6 bases). The V end was cut by 0 bases, the J end by 8 bases, with 17 bases between. Germline values: CDR1 SGHNT, CDR2 YYREEE (reference sequence). This CDR3 region has 15 residues. CDR3 DNA sequence: TGTGCCAGCAGCTTGGATGGGGGCGAGGGGGTCGGCTACACCTTC. Its translation is CASSLDGGEGVGYTF. Filled out from reference TRBV5-4 and TRBJ1-2, the complete variable domain reads ETGVTQSPTHLIKTRGQQVTLRCSSQSGHNTVSWYQQALGQGPQFIFQYYREEENGRGNFPPRFSGLQFPNYSSELNVNALELDDSALYLCASSLDGGEGVGYTFGSGTRLTVV.

The genes are TRBV25-1 and TRBJ2-2; D call uncertain. V shed 6 bases and J shed 3 bases, with 14 bases lying between them. CDR3 length: 15 residues. Germline values: CDR1 MGHDK, CDR2 SYGVNS. The DNA for the CDR3 is TGTGCCAGCAGGGCAGATCGATCTGACACCGGGGAGCTGTTTTTT. It yields the protein CASRADRSDTGELFF. The entire variable domain, with the rest obtained from reference TRBV25-1 and TRBJ2-2, is as follows: EADIYQTPRYLVIGTGKKITLECSQTMGHDKMYWYQQDPGMELHLIHYSYGVNSTEKGDLSSESTVSRIRTEHFPLTLESARPSHTSQYLCASRADRSDTGELFFGEGSRLTVL.

This CDR3 reads CASGLTSGLDEQFF. DNA for the CDR3: TGTGCTAGTGGTTTGACTAGTGGGTTAGATGAGCAGTTCTTC. This chain joins TRBV12-5 and TRBJ2-1; possible D gene TRBD2, 5 bases. The CDR3 sequence is 14 residues long. Germline V gene sequence: CDR1 LGHNT, CDR2 FRNRAP. The germline V and J ends were trimmed by 2 bases and 8 bases, with 13 bases remaining between them. Filled out from reference TRBV12-5 and TRBJ2-1, the complete variable domain reads DARVTQTPRHKVTEMGQEVTMRCQPILGHNTVFWYRQTMMQGLELLAYFRNRAPLDDSGMPKDRFSAEMPDATLATLKIQPSEPRDSAVYFCASGLTSGLDEQFFGPGTRLTVL.

The rearrangement links TRBV6-5 to TRBJ2-1; 7 nucleotides match TRBD2. The V segment lost 5 bases and the J segment 6 bases; nucleotides outside the gene matches: 10. The CDR3 extends over 15 amino acids. Germline CDR1 reads MNHEY; CDR2 reads SVGAGI. CDR3 bases: TGTGCCAGCAGTCGTCTGGGAACGGGGGGCAATGAGCAGTTCTTC. Protein product: CASSRLGTGGNEQFF.

This chain uses TRBV5-8 with TRBJ1-5; tentative D call: TRBD1 (5 bases). The V end was cut by 4 bases, the J end by 3 bases, with 14 bases between. Germline V lookup: CDR1 SGHTS, CDR2 YDEGEE. This CDR3 has 15 amino acids. The CDR3 DNA reads TGTGCCAGCAGCGATAAGGACAACGTCAATCAGCCCCAGCATTTT. The encoded protein is CASSDKDNVNQPQHF.

The chain uses TRBV18 and TRBJ2-7; no firm D call. Trimming cost V 3 bases and J 1 base, with 10 bases left between them. The CDR3 is made up of 14 amino acids. Germline V gene sequence: CDR1 KGHSH, CDR2 LQKENI. CDR3 nucleotide sequence: TGTGCCAGCTCACCGACTTCTGTTTCCTACGAGCAGTACTTC. This encodes CASSPTSVSYEQYF.

V gene TRBV2 combines with J gene TRBJ2-3; D is unclear. V was shortened by 1 base and J by 3 bases, with 5 bases between the two germline ends. The CDR3 covers 13 residues. The germline gives CDR1 SNHLY, CDR2 FYNNEI. The CDR3 loop reads CASSEENTDTQYF. The DNA of the CDR3 is TGTGCCAGCAGTGAAGAGAATACAGATACGCAGTATTTT.

The V call is TRBV30, the J call TRBJ1-4; D might be TRBD1 (5 bases). Looked up from germline, CDR1 is GTSNPN and CDR2 is SVGIG (reference sequence). Between the trimmed V and J ends, which lost 2 bases and 1 base, there was a span of 11 bases. This CDR3 region has 15 residues. The CDR3 DNA reads as TGTGCCTGGAGTCCTCAGACAGTAACTAATGAAAAACTGTTTTTT. Translating gives CAWSPQTVTNEKLFF.

J is TRBJ1-1 and V is TRBV29-1, with D hard to call. The CDR3 totals 11 residues. The germline gives CDR1 SQVTM, CDR2 ANQGSEA. V was trimmed by 5 bases and J by 1 base, leaving 5 bases between them. CDR3 loop: CSVSQNTEAFF. The CDR3 nucleotides read TGCAGCGTTAGCCAGAACACTGAAGCTTTCTTT.

The chain is built from TRBV30 and TRBJ1-5, with no clear D. The germline V gene encodes CDR1 GTSNPN and CDR2 SVGIG (reference sequence). The CDR3 sequence is 13 residues long. The germline V and J ends were trimmed by 1 base and 6 bases, with 10 bases remaining between them. CDR3: CAWSADGSQPQHF. DNA for the CDR3: TGTGCCTGGAGTGCCGACGGGTCTCAGCCCCAGCATTTT.

The chain recombines TRBV5-6 with TRBJ2-1; 8 bases are a match to TRBD1. The V segment lost 0 bases and the J segment 2 bases; nucleotides outside the gene matches: 4. The CDR3 is made up of 16 amino acids. Germline CDR1 and CDR2: SGHDT and YYEEEE. As DNA, the CDR3 is TGTGCCAGCAGCTTGGACAGGGGGTTAGCCTACAATGAGCAGTTCTTC. This encodes CASSLDRGLAYNEQFF.

This rearrangement joins TRBV9 to TRBJ1-1; D might be TRBD1 (6 bases). Trimming cost V 4 bases and J 2 bases, with 18 bases left between them. The CDR3 runs 16 residues. The germline CDR1 and CDR2 sequences are SGDLS and YYNGEE. CDR3 region: CASSPGGGVGNTEAFF. The CDR3 DNA follows: TGTGCCAGCAGCCCTGGAGGGGGGGTAGGTAACACTGAAGCTTTCTTT.

The chain employs TRBV28 and TRBJ1-2; a weak D match, TRBD1 (6 bases). CDR1 and CDR2 (germline): MDHEN, SYDVKM. CDR3 length: 16 residues. V was pared by 5 bases and J by 2 bases, with 18 bases between. The CDR3 sequence: CASSPERTDTNYGYTF. CDR3 nucleotide sequence: TGTGCCAGCAGTCCTGAAAGGACAGATACAAACTATGGCTACACCTTC.

The chain links TRBV6-6 to TRBJ1-3, with D possibly TRBD1 on 5 matching bases. Trimming shortened V by 6 bases and J by 2 bases, and 14 bases separated the two germline ends. CDR3 length: 15 residues. Germline CDR1 is MNHNY and CDR2 is SVGAGI (reference sequence). The CDR3 sequence: CASRGVGEPGNTIYF. The DNA for the CDR3 is TGTGCCAGCAGGGGGGTAGGGGAGCCTGGAAACACCATATATTTT.

The CDR3 loop reads CAIRNNLAGVGNTIYF. The CDR3 region has the DNA TGTGCCATCAGAAACAACCTGGCAGGGGTTGGAAACACCATATATTTT. The chain carries TRBV10-3 and TRBJ1-3; TRBD1 might be the D (6 bases). V was clipped by 6 bases and J by 3 bases, with 18 bases between them. Germline values: CDR1 ENHRY, CDR2 SYGVKD. The CDR3 totals 16 residues.

The chain recombines TRBV18 with TRBJ2-7, with D maybe TRBD1 (7 bases). CDR1 and CDR2 from the germline V gene are KGHSH and LQKENI. Trimming pared 4 bases from V and 5 bases from J, leaving 21 bases between. The CDR3 extends over 16 amino acids. The CDR3 bases are TGTGCCAGCTCACGGACGGGTCCCAGGGGGGTACACGAGCAGTACTTC. Residues: CASSRTGPRGVHEQYF.

This chain joins TRBV5-1 and TRBJ2-3, with TRBD2 matching 14 bases. The CDR3 covers 17 residues. Looked up from germline, CDR1 is SGHRS and CDR2 is YFSETQ. Germline trimming cut 2 bases from V and 8 bases from J; bases unmatched to any gene: 10. The CDR3 nucleotides read TGCGCCAGCAGCTTTCCGGGACTAGCGGGGGCCGAGGGTACGCAGTATTTT. It translates to CASSFPGLAGAEGTQYF. The full variable domain, rest sourced from reference TRBV5-1 and TRBJ2-3, is KAGVTQTPRYLIKTRGQQVTLSCSPISGHRSVSWYQQTPGQGLQFLFEYFSETQRNKGNFPGRFSGRQFSNSRSEMNVSTLELGDSALYLCASSFPGLAGAEGTQYFGPGTRLTVL.

CDR3 residues: CASGGSSYEQYF. The CDR3 nucleotides are TGTGCCAGCGGAGGGTCTTCCTACGAGCAGTACTTC. The chain has TRBV6-6 and TRBJ2-7; TRBD2 might be the D (6 bases). Germline V gives CDR1 MNHNY, CDR2 SVGAGI (reference sequence). There are 12 residues in the CDR3. Between the trimmed V and J ends, which lost 8 bases and 1 base, there was a span of 9 bases.

The V call is TRBV5-1, the J call TRBJ2-2, with D unclear. This CDR3 spans 17 amino acids. Germline CDR1 is SGHRS and CDR2 is YFSETQ. The V gene lost 2 bases and the J gene lost 0 bases, with 14 bases spanning the gap. The DNA of the CDR3 is TGCGCCAGCAGCTTCCTGACGGAGACCACGAACACCGGGGAGCTGTTTTTT. Translation: CASSFLTETTNTGELFF.

In nucleotides, the CDR3 is TGTGCCAGCAGCTTAGCCTTTGAGGCAGGGGAGGACGGGGAGCTGTTTTTT. Its translation: CASSLAFEAGEDGELFF. The V and J genes are TRBV7-6 and TRBJ2-2, with D perhaps matching TRBD1 or TRBD2 (6 bases each). V was pared by 0 bases and J by 7 bases, with 18 bases between. The CDR3 has 17 residues. The germline gives CDR1 SGHVS, CDR2 FNYEAQ.

The chain joins TRBV27 to TRBJ1-1; the D is unclear. Germline V gene sequence: CDR1 MNHEY, CDR2 SMNVEV (reference sequence). Trimming removed 5 bases from V and 4 bases from J, with 8 bases in between. The CDR3 runs to 12 residues. The CDR3 nucleotides are TGTGCCAGCAGTCCACGGGCCACTGAAGCTTTCTTT. It translates to CASSPRATEAFF.

The chain joins TRBV7-3 to TRBJ2-3, with 10 bases aligning to TRBD1. Germline CDR1 SGHTA, CDR2 FQGTGA. This CDR3 has 16 residues. J was trimmed by 4 bases and V by 4 bases; bases with no gene match: 8. CDR3 loop: CASSSLGTGVPDTQYF. CDR3 bases: TGTGCCAGCAGCTCTCTCGGGACAGGGGTACCAGATACGCAGTATTTT.

The CDR3 nucleotides read TGTGCCAGCAGCCCGGAGGGCTACGAGCAGTACTTC. It is translated as CASSPEGYEQYF. The J gene is TRBJ2-7, the V gene TRBV6-5, with TRBD2 as a possible D gene (6 bases). The CDR3 runs 12 residues. V was pared by 6 bases and J by 3 bases, with 9 bases between. Germline V gives CDR1 MNHEY, CDR2 SVGAGI.

V gene TRBV2 combines with J gene TRBJ2-5; D unclear. Trimming removed 3 bases from V and 1 base from J, with 6 bases in between. This CDR3 is built from 13 residues. The germline V gene has CDR1 SNHLY and CDR2 FYNNEI. CDR3 sequence (DNA): TGTGCCAGCAGTGAGCAGGCCCAAGAGACCCAGTACTTC. Its protein is CASSEQAQETQYF.

The V call is TRBV2, the J call TRBJ1-1; 7 bases agree with TRBD1. The V gene end was trimmed by 6 bases and the J gene end by 4 bases; junction bases not matched to a gene: 5. The CDR3 spans 13 residues. Germline lookup yields CDR1 SNHLY and CDR2 FYNNEI. The CDR3 loop is CASRDTGATEAFF. CDR3 DNA: TGTGCCAGCAGGGATACAGGGGCCACTGAAGCTTTCTTT.

A remark on this clone: Other DNA sequences from this sample encode an identical CDR3 as well. The gene calls are TRBV18 and TRBJ1-2; 8 bases map to TRBD1. The junction had 3 bases not matched to a gene; V was cut back by 2 bases and J by 1 base. Germline V gene lookup returns CDR1 KGHSH and CDR2 LQKENI. This CDR3 spans 15 amino acids. The chain's CDR3 is CASSPGDRSNYGYTF. CDR3 sequence (DNA): TGTGCCAGCTCACCAGGGGACAGGAGTAACTATGGCTACACCTTC.